This TCR beta chain was profiled in a study of blood T cell repertoires in COVID-19. Study overall: There were acute and convalescent COVID-19 samples, and they came from the United States, Italy and Spain. T cells, B-cell-depleted T cells, or PBMCs provided the cDNA or gDNA that served as material.

V trimming: 3 bases; J trimming: 3 bases; junction bases outside the gene matches: 9. This CDR3 region has 16 residues. Germline assignment: CDR1 SGHTA and CDR2 FQGTGA. Original methodology: Reference gene primer amplification in the assay estimated nucleated cell counts. Sequencing was performed with immunoSEQ multiplex PCR; in TCRdb, only in-frame clones are kept and a portion is missing. That table supplies the V and J calls and clone size; D and trimming were determined from the DNA. Among about 86,000 clones listed, 70% to 85% were seen once. Sample: peripheral blood. The sequence was obtained from a man in his 70s with acute or convalescent COVID-19. J is TRBJ2-3 and V is TRBV7-3; TRBD1 matches at 7 bases. CDR3 in amino acids: CASSLRGPESTDTQYF. DNA for the CDR3: TGTGCCAGCAGCTTGAGGGGGCCTGAGAGTACAGATACGCAGTATTTT. The full variable domain, with the rest looked up from reference TRBV7-3 and TRBJ2-3, is GAGVSQTPSNKVTEKGKYVELRCDPISGHTALYWYRQSLGQGPEFLIYFQGTGAADDSGLPNDRFFAVRPEGSVSTLKIQRTERGDSAVYLCASSLRGPESTDTQYFGPGTRLTVL.